The rows below give T cell receptor beta chains drawn from one sample of a study of PD-1 blockade in classical Hodgkin lymphoma. This table comes from immunoSEQ multiplex PCR, and its TCRdb copy is limited to in-frame clones, with some not included. This sample has about 30,000 clones, with around 90% found just once. The specimen comprised CD8+ T cells from blood, sampled at baseline. These receptors all stem from a human donor with classical Hodgkin lymphoma. Each CDR3 is given with its conserved first and last residue. D genes are given only for firm matches.

j_gene: TRBJ2-7; v_gene: TRBV28; d_gene: -; CDR3aa: CASSSYYEQYF; CDR3nt: TGTGCCAGCAGTTCTTACTACGAGCAGTACTTC
j_gene: TRBJ2-1; v_gene: TRBV9; d_gene: TRBD2; CDR3aa: CASSLGLAGFYNEQFF; CDR3nt: TGTGCCAGCAGCTTGGGACTAGCGGGATTCTACAATGAGCAGTTCTTC
j_gene: TRBJ2-5; v_gene: TRBV10-2; d_gene: -; CDR3aa: CASSELSPGETQYF; CDR3nt: TGCGCCAGCAGTGAGTTATCGCCTGGGGAGACCCAGTACTTC
j_gene: TRBJ2-7; v_gene: TRBV9; d_gene: TRBD1; CDR3aa: CASSGRDRGLYEQYF; CDR3nt: TGTGCCAGCAGCGGCCGGGACAGGGGCCTCTACGAGCAGTACTTC
j_gene: TRBJ2-2; v_gene: TRBV5-1; d_gene: TRBD2; CDR3aa: CASRAGTSGTANTGELFF; CDR3nt: TGCGCCAGCCGTGCCGGGACTAGCGGGACCGCGAACACCGGGGAGCTGTTTTTT
j_gene: TRBJ1-1; v_gene: TRBV27; d_gene: -; CDR3aa: CASSLSAGATEAFF; CDR3nt: TGTGCCAGCAGTTTATCTGCAGGGGCAACTGAAGCTTTCTTT
j_gene: TRBJ2-1; v_gene: TRBV9; d_gene: TRBD2; CDR3aa: CASGGLAGKGDEQFF; CDR3nt: TGTGCCAGCGGAGGGTTAGCGGGGAAGGGGGATGAGCAGTTCTTC
j_gene: TRBJ2-2; v_gene: TRBV2; d_gene: -; CDR3aa: CASSDTLLTGELFF; CDR3nt: TGTGCCAGCAGTGATACACTCCTCACCGGGGAGCTGTTTTTT
j_gene: TRBJ2-7; v_gene: TRBV7-9; d_gene: -; CDR3aa: CASSPSLGGGSYEQYF; CDR3nt: TGTGCCAGCAGCCCCAGCCTGGGAGGGGGCTCCTACGAGCAGTACTTC
j_gene: TRBJ2-5; v_gene: TRBV5-1; d_gene: TRBD1; CDR3aa: CASSWIDRGLETQYF; CDR3nt: TGCGCCAGCAGCTGGATCGACAGGGGGCTGGAGACCCAGTACTTC
j_gene: TRBJ2-7; v_gene: TRBV27; d_gene: -; CDR3aa: CARSRPYEQYF; CDR3nt: TGTGCCAGATCCCGTCCCTACGAGCAGTACTTC
j_gene: TRBJ2-7; v_gene: TRBV19; d_gene: -; CDR3aa: CASSLGLGGYEQYF; CDR3nt: TGTGCCAGTAGTTTGGGACTTGGGGGCTACGAGCAGTACTTC
j_gene: TRBJ2-7; v_gene: TRBV4-1; d_gene: TRBD1; CDR3aa: CASRRRTGSGEQYF; CDR3nt: TGCGCCAGCAGGCGACGGACAGGGTCCGGGGAGCAGTACTTC
j_gene: TRBJ2-7; v_gene: TRBV19; d_gene: -; CDR3aa: CASSPWGGLQGLSYEQYF; CDR3nt: TGTGCCAGTAGCCCCTGGGGAGGTTTACAGGGACTCTCCTACGAGCAGTACTTC
j_gene: TRBJ1-1; v_gene: TRBV5-4; d_gene: -; CDR3aa: CASSLGTEAFF; CDR3nt: TGTGCCAGCAGCTTAGGCACTGAAGCTTTCTTT
j_gene: TRBJ2-7; v_gene: TRBV20-1; d_gene: -; CDR3aa: CSAREGYEQYF; CDR3nt: TGCAGTGCTAGAGAAGGGTACGAGCAGTACTTC